Below are 4 T cell receptor beta chains sequenced from a single sample in a study of cytomegalovirus exposure and HLA in healthy donors. The PCR employed 60 Vbeta primers together with 13 Jbeta primers. Profiled with immunoSEQ multiplex PCR; TCRdb holds only in-frame clones, not every one. This listing includes 65,000 to 80,000 clones. The specimen sequenced was PBMCs. The receptors here all came from a young man in good health and CMV-seronegative.

The V call is TRBV29-1, the J call TRBJ2-1; 14 bases match TRBD2. CDR1 SQVTM and CDR2 ANQGSEA come from the germline V gene. Trimming removed 7 bases from V and 6 bases from J; junction bases left unmatched: 5. The CDR3 loop spans 14 amino acids. CDR3 nucleotides: TGCAGCGCGGGACTAGCGGGAGACGGCAATGAGCAGTTCTTC. It yields the protein CSAGLAGDGNEQFF.

This rearrangement joins TRBV18 to TRBJ2-1, with D perhaps TRBD2 (6 bases). Between the trimmed V and J ends, which lost 2 bases and 6 bases, there was a span of 11 bases. CDR3 length: 14 residues. The germline V gene encodes CDR1 KGHSH and CDR2 LQKENI. For the CDR3, the DNA is TGTGCCAGCTCACCAGGAGGGTCGGGCAATGAGCAGTTCTTC. Protein: CASSPGGSGNEQFF.

The chain carries TRBV7-8 and TRBJ2-7; TRBD1 might be the D (6 bases). Germline CDR1 SGHVS, CDR2 FQNEAQ. The V gene lost 6 bases and the J gene lost 7 bases, with 22 bases spanning the gap. The CDR3 runs to 15 residues. CDR3 sequence: CASSTTGLLGGEQYF. CDR3 coding DNA: TGTGCCAGCAGTACCACAGGGCTTCTTGGGGGAGAGCAGTACTTC.

This chain joins TRBV10-3 and TRBJ1-6, with D maybe TRBD1 (5 bases). The germline V gene encodes CDR1 ENHRY and CDR2 SYGVKD. This CDR3 contains 15 residues. Trimming removed 2 bases at V and 10 bases at J, with 15 bases between. The CDR3: CAISEPRGGGSPLHF. CDR3 bases: TGTGCCATCAGTGAGCCTAGGGGTGGTGGGTCACCCCTCCACTTT.